This TCR beta chain was documented in a study of T cells in Graves' hyperthyroidism and ophthalmopathy (dated by TCRdb to between 2019 and 2020). The study in broad terms: Peripheral blood was sampled at the time of initial diagnosis, prior to any treatment. To identify distinguishing TCR V-J signatures, a discovery cohort of about a hundred patients was used, comprising approximately 40 with Graves' ophthalmopathy and 57 with stable Graves' hyperthyroidism. Prospective prediction of ophthalmopathy was tested in an independent validation cohort consisting of some 20 hyperthyroidism patients and 15 or so patients who later progressed to ophthalmopathy. Once sampling was done, hyperthyroidism patients were given methimazole at a starting dose of 30 mg daily, whereas ophthalmopathy patients were given high-dose intravenous methylprednisolone. The 95 to 100 discovery patients were randomly divided into training and test sets at a 7:3 ratio. In several Graves' hyperthyroidism patients, the study also compared T-cell repertoires from thyroid tissue with T-cell repertoires from blood. TCR Vbeta CDR3 sequencing of some 140 peripheral blood samples (more than 40 ophthalmopathy, under 80 hyperthyroidism and approximately 17 progressor patients) is reported in the paper.

Amplification of TCR beta CDR3 regions was carried out from RNA transcripts. For the first round of RT-PCR on the TCR CDR3, the HTBI primer set was used together with the Qiagen OneStep RT-PCR kit. Libraries were constructed in a second round of multiplex PCR, after which size selection and purification were carried out. The libraries were sequenced on an Illumina HiSeq2000 using paired-end 100 bp reads. From the authors' description of their analysis: Raw data were processed with SOAPnuke, discarding reads with adapters, uncalled bases, mean Phred below 15, or no exact constant-primer or identifier match. High-quality paired reads were merged with COPE v1.2.5, and unique nucleotide sequences were defined as clonotypes. MiTCR v1.1 was used to align the clonotypes against IMGT TRBV, TRBD and TRBJ reference segments. Analysis was restricted to V-J combinations with a frequency above 0.0001, which covered about 99% of repertoires. The TCS score was defined as the ratio of F50 (clonal expansion) to E x V (chaos), calculated using BLOSUM62-based TCRdist between CDR3 peptides within each V-J. Welch's t-statistics and random forest reduced approximately 520 V-J features to roughly 13, which were used in a naive Bayes classifier (R e1071). Starting from the raw public reads, TCRdb applied fastp trimming at Q25, assembled clones with MiXCR and retained in-frame beta chains. Every CDR3 protein is listed once, alongside the most common genes and DNA of its rows. Here the V and J calls rest on TCRdb's processing, not on the authors' analysis. This sample is represented by fewer than 800,000 distinct CDR3 sequences; about a sixth of them were singletons. About 8.4% of the sample belongs to the ten largest clones.

Looking up the germline V gene (reference sequence) yields CDR1 LNHNV and CDR2 YYDKDF. Inclusive of the bounding cysteine and phenylalanine, the CDR3 is 14 residues long. The only DNA kept is the CDR3, 42 bases in frame from the first base. Cut back by 0 bases and 3 bases, the V and J ends lie 8 bases apart. The study at large found these results: In cross-validation, a model built on a 13 V-J signature told ophthalmopathy apart from stable hyperthyroidism with 87.88% sensitivity and roughly 81% specificity, and in testing the same model reached 80%/75%. Most expanded thyroid clonotypes (frequency above 0.001) were also found in blood, which suggests that blood repertoires may mirror thyroid immune responses. Sample size was not statistically predetermined, and blinding of investigators to group allocation was not performed. In validation, progression to ophthalmopathy was predicted by the model with 55% to 71% sensitivity and nearly 75% specificity, a median of about 6.4 months before onset.

A word on this clonotype: It has no known antigen specificity. The input lacks base qualities; no much larger clone sits a single base away.

Stable Graves' hyperthyroidism was defined as no progression to ophthalmopathy during 18 months of follow-up. The hyperthyroidism patients were between 18 and 65 years old and newly diagnosed, with a disease duration of less than 2 months. Any patient with an uncontrolled infection, another autoimmune disease, pregnancy or lactation was excluded. Diagnoses relied on clinical symptoms, serum thyroxine and TRAb, thyroid ultrasound and orbital computed tomography. Ficoll-Paque density gradient centrifugation was used to isolate PBMCs from about 9 ml of fresh peripheral blood. Total RNA was extracted using Trizol reagent, and RNA quality was assessed on an Agilent 2100 Bioanalyzer.

The source of this sequence is a man aged 18 to 30 with Graves' hyperthyroidism. The chain was built from TRBV15 and TRBJ1-1, with a tentative D gene TRBD1 over 5 matching bases. Material: blood. The CDR3 protein sequence reads: CATSRDRGDTEAFF. In nucleotides, the sequence is TGTGCCACCAGCAGAGATCGGGGGGACACTGAAGCTTTCTTT.